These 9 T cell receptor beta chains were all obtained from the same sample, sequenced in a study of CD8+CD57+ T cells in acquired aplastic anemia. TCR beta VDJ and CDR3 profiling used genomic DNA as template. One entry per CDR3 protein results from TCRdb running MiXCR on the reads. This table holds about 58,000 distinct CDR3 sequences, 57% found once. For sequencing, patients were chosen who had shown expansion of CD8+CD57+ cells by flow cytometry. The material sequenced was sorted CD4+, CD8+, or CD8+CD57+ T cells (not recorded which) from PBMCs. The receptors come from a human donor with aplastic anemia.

The CDR3 reads CSVEGRREGGDEQFF. The DNA for the CDR3 is TGCAGCGTTGAAGGACGGAGGGAGGGAGGCGATGAGCAGTTCTTC. The J gene is TRBJ2-1, the V gene TRBV29-1; TRBD2 agrees at 7 bases. The germline gives CDR1 SQVTM, CDR2 ANQGSEA. CDR3 length: 15 amino acids. The junction had 11 bases not matched to a gene; V was cut back by 1 base and J by 8 bases.

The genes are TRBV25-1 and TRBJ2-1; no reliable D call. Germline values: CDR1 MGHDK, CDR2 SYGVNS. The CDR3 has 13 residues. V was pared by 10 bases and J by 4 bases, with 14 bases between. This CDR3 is CATQKGDYNEQFF. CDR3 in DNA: TGTGCCACCCAAAAAGGAGATTACAATGAGCAGTTCTTC.

The CDR3 loop is CASSVDYPRDGYTF. For the CDR3, the DNA is TGTGCCAGCAGCGTAGACTATCCCCGGGATGGCTACACCTTC. This rearrangement joins TRBV9 to TRBJ1-2, with D hard to call. Germline values: CDR1 SGDLS, CDR2 YYNGEE. The CDR3 sequence is 14 residues long. V was cut by 0 bases and J by 6 bases, with 12 bases left in between.

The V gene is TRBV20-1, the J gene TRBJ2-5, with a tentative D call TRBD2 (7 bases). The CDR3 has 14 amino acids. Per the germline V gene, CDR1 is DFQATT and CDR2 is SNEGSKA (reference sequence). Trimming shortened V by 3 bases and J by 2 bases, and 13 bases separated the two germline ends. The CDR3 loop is CSARRGGRQETQYF. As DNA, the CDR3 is TGCAGTGCTAGGAGGGGGGGGCGGCAAGAGACCCAGTACTTC.

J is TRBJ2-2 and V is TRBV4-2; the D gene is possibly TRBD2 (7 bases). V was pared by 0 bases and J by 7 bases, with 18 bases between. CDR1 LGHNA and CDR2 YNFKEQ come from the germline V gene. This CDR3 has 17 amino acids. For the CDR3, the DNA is TGTGCCAGCAGCCAAGATCAAAGGGGGGGGATCGACGGGGAGCTGTTTTTT. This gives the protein CASSQDQRGGIDGELFF.

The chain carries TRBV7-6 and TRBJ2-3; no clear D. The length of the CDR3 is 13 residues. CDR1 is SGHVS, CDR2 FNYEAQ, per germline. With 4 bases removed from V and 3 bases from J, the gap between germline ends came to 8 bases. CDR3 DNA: TGTGCCAGCAGCTCATCACAGACAGATACGCAGTATTTT. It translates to CASSSSQTDTQYF.

The CDR3 DNA sequence: TGTGCCAGTAGTTGGCAAACTAATTCACCCCTCCACTTT. It encodes CASSWQTNSPLHF. This sequence joins TRBV19 and TRBJ1-6; D unresolved. Per the germline V gene, CDR1 is LNHDA and CDR2 is SQIVND (reference sequence). The CDR3 runs to 13 residues. Trimming left V 5 bases short and J 6 bases short, with 8 bases between.

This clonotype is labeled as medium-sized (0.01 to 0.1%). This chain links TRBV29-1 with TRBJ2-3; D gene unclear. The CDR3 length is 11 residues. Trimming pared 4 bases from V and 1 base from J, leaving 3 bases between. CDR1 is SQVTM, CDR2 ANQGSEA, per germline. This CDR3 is CSVVGTDTQYF. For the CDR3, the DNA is TGCAGCGTTGTTGGCACAGATACGCAGTATTTT.

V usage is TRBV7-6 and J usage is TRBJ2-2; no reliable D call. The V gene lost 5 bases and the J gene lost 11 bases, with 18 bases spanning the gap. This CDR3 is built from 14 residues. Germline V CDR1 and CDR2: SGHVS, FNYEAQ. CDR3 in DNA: TGTGCCAGCAGCCCCGAGGTCGTCGTTGGAGAGCTGTTTTTT. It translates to CASSPEVVVGELFF.